This passage covers 3 T cell receptor beta chains from one sample sequenced in a study of Ad26.COV2.S vaccination and SARS-CoV-2 variants. Data came from immunoSEQ multiplex PCR; TCRdb stores just in-frame clones and leaves some out. The top ten clones hold more than 7% of a sample with about 380,000 clones, under 90% of them seen once. Treatment defined: around 19 received Ad26.COV2.S at low or high dose, single or two shots; about 5 received placebo; per-sample allocation not given. Samples came from day 63 after the first vaccine or placebo injection. The sequencing here drew on peripheral blood, taken in a trial of Ad26.COV2.S vaccine versus placebo. The receptors shown here come from a person aged 18-65 years who received the Ad26.COV2.S COVID-19 vaccine or a placebo.

The rearrangement links TRBV2 to TRBJ1-4; perhaps TRBD1 as D (5 bases). Between the trimmed V and J ends, which lost 10 bases and 13 bases, there was a span of 19 bases. There are 12 residues in the CDR3. The germline V gene encodes CDR1 SNHLY and CDR2 FYNNEI. CDR3 protein: CATLRGGKGLFF. The CDR3 DNA is TGTGCCACCTTGAGGGGTGGAAAAGGACTGTTTTTT.

The chain joins TRBV5-4 to TRBJ2-1; D unresolved. Germline V gene sequence: CDR1 SGHNT, CDR2 YYREEE (reference sequence). The germline V and J ends were trimmed by 4 bases and 0 bases, with 14 bases remaining between them. The CDR3 contains 16 residues. The CDR3 nucleotides are TGTGCCAGCAGCCAAACTCACTACTCCTCCTACAATGAGCAGTTCTTC. It translates to CASSQTHYSSYNEQFF.

This chain uses TRBV15 with TRBJ1-2; 9 bases align to TRBD1. With 9 bases clipped from V and 2 bases from J, the junction kept 13 bases outside the gene matches. The CDR3 spans 16 residues. In germline, CDR1 is LNHNV, CDR2 YYDKDF (reference sequence). The DNA of the CDR3 is TGTGCCACTCAAAAACAACAGGGGGCCAAGAACTATGGCTACACCTTC. Encoded protein: CATQKQQGAKNYGYTF.